The entry that follows covers one T cell receptor (beta chain) sequence. Its cognate antigen is unknown. The data are from a study of TIL therapy for anti-PD-1-resistant metastatic lung cancer. Overall study results and limits: The baseline peripheral repertoire was partially replaced by infused TIL clonotypes that later decayed.

Germline V gene lookup returns CDR1 SGHTA and CDR2 FQGNSA. The V gene end was trimmed by 6 bases and the J gene end by 3 bases; junction bases not matched to a gene: 11. CDR3 length: 15 residues. The time point here: pre-treatment sample, taken before nivolumab and TIL therapy. Sequencing used immunoSEQ v3. TCRdb's table, derived via immunoSEQ multiplex PCR, lists solely in-frame clones and lacks some. The sample lists 55,000 to 65,000 clones, over 70% occurring once. This chain links TRBV7-2 with TRBJ2-7; 7 positions agree with TRBD2. Sequenced material: blood, taken at baseline. The receptor was derived from a person between 25 and 80 years old with non-small cell lung cancer. CDR3 bases: TGTGCCAGCAGTTTCATAGCGGGTTCCTACTACGAGCAGTACTTC. It yields the protein CASSFIAGSYYEQYF.